Below are 32 T cell receptor beta chains sequenced from a single sample in a study of shared clonotypes between healthy human individuals. Generated by immunoSEQ multiplex PCR, the TCRdb table keeps only in-frame clones and is missing some. The table shows approximately 1,000,000 clones, with around 78% occurring only once. The material sequenced was memory CD4+ T cells from PBMCs. Subset of the sample: CD45RA-negative fraction. The source is a man in his late teens or twenties in good health. Some clones in this sample may be carry-over from other donors' samples.

The V and J genes are TRBV19 and TRBJ2-7; either TRBD1 or TRBD2 may fit D (5 bases each). The V and J ends lost 5 bases and 1 base respectively, with 9 bases between them. CDR1 and CDR2 (germline): LNHDA, SQIVND (reference sequence). The CDR3 covers 13 residues. The CDR3 bases are TGTGCCAGTAGTTGGGACGGGTCCTACGAGCAGTACTTC. Residues: CASSWDGSYEQYF.

In its sample, this clone was seen many times. The chain employs TRBV4-1 and TRBJ1-4; D is undetermined. The CDR3 has 12 residues. Germline V lookup: CDR1 MGHRA, CDR2 YSYEKL. Trimming shortened V by 2 bases and J by 12 bases, and 10 bases separated the two germline ends. For the CDR3, the DNA is TGCGCCAGCAGCCAAATAGGGTTCCAACTGTTTTTT. Its protein product is CASSQIGFQLFF.

The chain carries TRBV4-1 and TRBJ2-7, with TRBD2 identical over 10 bases. Trimming took 3 bases from V and 4 from J; bases not matched to a gene: 9. CDR3 length equals 16 residues. Germline V gene lookup returns CDR1 MGHRA and CDR2 YSYEKL. The CDR3 nucleotides read TGCGCCAGCAGCCAGGCCAGCGGGAGGGCCTTTTACGAGCAGTACTTC. This translates into CASSQASGRAFYEQYF.

The chain couples TRBV28 to TRBJ1-1; D is unclear. The CDR3 runs 15 residues. Trimming shortened V by 7 bases and J by 2 bases, and 17 bases separated the two germline ends. CDR1 is MDHEN, CDR2 SYDVKM, per germline. Here the CDR3 reads CASTVSPLLNTEAFF. CDR3 coding DNA: TGTGCCAGCACCGTTTCCCCTCTGCTAAACACTGAAGCTTTCTTT.

This clone came up once. The chain combines TRBV7-9 with TRBJ2-7; D may be TRBD1 (6 bases). The CDR3 has 15 residues. Germline CDR1 is SEHNR and CDR2 is FQNEAQ (reference sequence). V lost 5 bases to trimming and J lost 0 bases, with 14 bases between them. The CDR3 is CASSRKTTGSYEQYF. As DNA, the CDR3 is TGTGCCAGCAGCCGTAAAACGACAGGCTCCTACGAGCAGTACTTC.

The chain joins TRBV7-2 to TRBJ2-7; 9 bases map to TRBD2. V dropped 6 bases and J dropped 2; count of bases not matched to a gene: 2. The germline V gene has CDR1 SGHTA and CDR2 FQGNSA. This CDR3 spans 13 amino acids. The CDR3 sequence: CASRREGPYEQYF. The CDR3, as DNA: TGTGCCAGCAGGCGGGAGGGACCCTACGAGCAGTACTTC.

This clone was seen just once. The J gene is TRBJ2-7, the V gene TRBV11-2; D possibly corresponds to TRBD2 (5 bases). The CDR3 sequence is 12 residues long. Germline CDR1 SGHAT, CDR2 FQNNGV. V was trimmed by 2 bases and J by 5 bases, leaving 7 bases between them. CDR3 region: CASSLTRNEQYF. CDR3 sequence (DNA): TGTGCCAGCAGCTTAACTAGGAACGAGCAGTACTTC.

This chain joins TRBV5-1 and TRBJ2-1, with TRBD1 as a possible D gene (5 bases). The germline V gene has CDR1 SGHRS and CDR2 YFSETQ. V dropped 2 bases and J dropped 0 bases, with 15 bases sitting between them. The CDR3 is 17 amino acids. The CDR3 sequence is CASSFSAQGSSYNEQFF. The CDR3 nucleotides are TGCGCCAGCAGCTTCAGCGCGCAGGGCAGCTCCTACAATGAGCAGTTCTTC.

CDR3 nucleotide sequence: TGTGCCAGCAGTTTCGTAGGGCCAACGACTGGGAACACTGAAGCTTTCTTT. As protein: CASSFVGPTTGNTEAFF. The gene calls are TRBV27 and TRBJ1-1, with D uncertain. V lost 3 bases, J lost 1 base, and 18 bases lay in between. Germline V gives CDR1 MNHEY, CDR2 SMNVEV (reference sequence). The CDR3 extends over 17 amino acids.

Written as DNA, the CDR3 is TGTGCCAGCAGCTTACAACAGGGGCGCCCCGGAAACACCATATATTTT. Protein sequence: CASSLQQGRPGNTIYF. The chain has TRBV11-2 and TRBJ1-3; the match to TRBD1 covers 7 bases. The length of the CDR3 is 16 residues. CDR1 SGHAT and CDR2 FQNNGV come from the germline V gene. Trimming at V came to 2 bases and at J to 4 bases, leaving 8 bases not matched to a gene.

This chain uses TRBV30 with TRBJ1-2; D remains ambiguous. Germline lookup yields CDR1 GTSNPN and CDR2 SVGIG (reference sequence). V dropped 0 bases and J dropped 4 bases, with 18 bases sitting between them. The CDR3 runs 16 residues. CDR3 in amino acids: CAWSVRQYATRYGYTF. DNA of the CDR3: TGTGCCTGGAGTGTACGTCAGTATGCTACCCGCTATGGCTACACCTTC.

This chain connects TRBV5-1 to TRBJ2-5; TRBD2 aligns across 14 bases. V trimming: 3 bases; J trimming: 5 bases; junction bases outside the gene matches: 6. Looked up from germline, CDR1 is SGHRS and CDR2 is YFSETQ. The CDR3 is made up of 16 amino acids. For the CDR3, the DNA is TGCGCCAGCAGCTCTGGGACTAGCGGGAGAGGGGAGACCCAGTACTTC. Residues: CASSSGTSGRGETQYF.

In DNA form, the CDR3 reads TGTGCCAGCAGCCTCCAGGGGATCGAAAAGTCAAACACTGAAGCTTTCTTT. Its protein is CASSLQGIEKSNTEAFF. The chain uses TRBV28 and TRBJ1-1; weak D call: TRBD1 (6 bases). The CDR3 covers 17 residues. Trimming took 6 bases from V and 2 from J, leaving 22 bases between them. Germline CDR1 and CDR2: MDHEN and SYDVKM.

This clone was counted once. CDR3 protein: CASSLGVVGANTIYF. CDR3 in DNA: TGCGCCAGCAGCTTGGGCGTAGTCGGGGCAAACACCATATATTTT. The chain is built from TRBV5-1 and TRBJ1-3, with a tentative D call TRBD1 (5 bases). The V and J ends lost 0 bases and 6 bases respectively, with 13 bases between them. This CDR3 is 15 amino acids long. CDR1 and CDR2 from the germline V gene are SGHRS and YFSETQ.

The rearrangement uses TRBV5-1 and TRBJ2-3; 7 positions agree with TRBD1. With V trimmed by 2 bases and J by 3 bases, 9 bases remained unmatched. CDR3 length equals 16 residues. The germline CDR1 and CDR2 sequences are SGHRS and YFSETQ. The CDR3 DNA reads as TGCGCCAGCAGCTTTAGGGACAGCCTCGGTACAGATACGCAGTATTTT. Its translation: CASSFRDSLGTDTQYF. The full variable domain, completed using reference TRBV5-1 and TRBJ2-3, is KAGVTQTPRYLIKTRGQQVTLSCSPISGHRSVSWYQQTPGQGLQFLFEYFSETQRNKGNFPGRFSGRQFSNSRSEMNVSTLELGDSALYLCASSFRDSLGTDTQYFGPGTRLTVL.

The rearrangement joins TRBV4-3 to TRBJ2-7, with D hard to call. CDR3 length: 13 amino acids. V shed 0 bases and J shed 5 bases, with 8 bases lying between them. The germline gives CDR1 LGHNA, CDR2 YSLEER. The CDR3 nucleotides are TGCGCCAGCAGCCAAGATCTAGGGAACGAGCAGTACTTC. It encodes CASSQDLGNEQYF.

The chain links TRBV9 to TRBJ1-3; tentatively, D is TRBD1 (6 bases). The CDR3 has 17 amino acids. Trimming pared 0 bases from V and 2 bases from J, leaving 15 bases between. Germline V gene data show CDR1 as SGDLS and CDR2 as YYNGEE. CDR3 sequence (DNA): TGTGCCAGCAGCGTAGAGTTGGGGGCCGGGACTGGAAACACCATATATTTT. Its translation is CASSVELGAGTGNTIYF.

V is TRBV29-1 and J is TRBJ2-2; possibly TRBD1 for D (5 bases). Trimming stripped 4 bases from V and 0 bases from J, with 9 bases between. Germline values: CDR1 SQVTM, CDR2 ANQGSEA. The CDR3 contains 14 residues. In DNA, the CDR3 is TGCAGCGTTGGCAGGGCCTCGAACACCGGGGAGCTGTTTTTT. Translated: CSVGRASNTGELFF.

This CDR3 reads CASSRDTETQYF. As DNA, the CDR3 is TGTGCCAGCAGCCGGGACACGGAGACCCAGTACTTC. J is TRBJ2-5 and V is TRBV7-2, with TRBD1 as a possible D gene (6 bases). Per germline, CDR1 SGHTA and CDR2 FQGNSA. Trimming took 5 bases from V and 5 from J, leaving 9 bases between them. There are 12 residues in the CDR3.

The rearrangement uses TRBV2 and TRBJ2-7; D may be TRBD1 (6 bases). This CDR3 comprises 13 residues. V was cut by 8 bases and J by 6 bases, with 17 bases left in between. The V gene's germline CDR1 is SNHLY and CDR2 FYNNEI. CDR3 in DNA: TGTGCCAGCTCGCAGGGGTGGGTAGGCGAGCAGTACTTC. Residues: CASSQGWVGEQYF.

The J gene is TRBJ1-2, the V gene TRBV5-4, with 7 bases lining up with TRBD1. The CDR3 is made up of 13 amino acids. Trimming took 4 bases from V and 7 from J; bases not matched to a gene: 7. The V gene's germline CDR1 is SGHNT and CDR2 YYREEE (reference sequence). CDR3: CASSDDRESGYTF. DNA for the CDR3: TGTGCCAGCAGCGATGACAGGGAGAGTGGCTACACCTTC.

The genes are TRBV5-1 and TRBJ1-1; D remains ambiguous. Germline CDR1 SGHRS, CDR2 YFSETQ. This CDR3 is 13 amino acids long. Deletions cut 2 bases from V and 11 bases from J, with 16 bases between. CDR3 in DNA: TGCGCCAGCAGCTTAATTGGCCGAGATAGCGCTTTCTTT. This codes for CASSLIGRDSAFF.

The chain is built from TRBV6-5 and TRBJ2-7, with D maybe TRBD2 (6 bases). The CDR3 length is 16 residues. V was clipped by 4 bases and J by 2 bases, with 18 bases between them. Germline loops: CDR1 MNHEY, CDR2 SVGAGI. This chain's CDR3 is CASSLGSRGLAYEQYF. DNA of the CDR3: TGTGCCAGCAGTTTAGGGTCCCGGGGACTGGCCTACGAGCAGTACTTC.

The V call is TRBV21-1, the J call TRBJ1-5; the table's D call of TRBD1 was not tested on the DNA. TRBV21-1 counts as a pseudogene. This CDR3 contains 16 residues. In DNA, the CDR3 is TGTGCCAGCAGCAAAAATACAGGGATCGGCAATCAGCCCCAGCATTTT. It is translated as CASSKNTGIGNQPQHF.

The chain combines TRBV7-9 with TRBJ1-5; 8 positions match TRBD1. With 1 base clipped from V and 0 bases from J, the junction kept 8 bases outside the gene matches. Germline CDR1 reads SEHNR; CDR2 reads FQNEAQ (reference sequence). The CDR3 spans 18 residues. The CDR3 loop is CASSLDTRQGLSNQPQHF. The DNA for the CDR3 is TGTGCCAGCAGCTTAGACACTCGACAGGGGCTTAGCAATCAGCCCCAGCATTTT.

Details on this clone: Relative to the germline gene, one junction end is altered; a read error may explain this. This chain links TRBV11-2 with TRBJ2-1; weak D call: TRBD1 (5 bases). Germline V lookup: CDR1 SGHAT, CDR2 FQNNGV. The CDR3 runs 14 residues. The CDR3 loop is CASTLNQGWTEQFF. The CDR3 region has the DNA TGTGCCAGCACCTTAAACCAGGGATGGACTGAGCAGTTCTTC.

The V and J genes are TRBV9 and TRBJ1-5; 8 bases map to TRBD1. CDR1 and CDR2 from the germline V gene are SGDLS and YYNGEE. The CDR3 contains 14 residues. The V and J ends lost 4 bases and 4 bases, in that order; junction bases with no gene match: 4. The CDR3 spells CASSLGQGNQPQHF. The CDR3 coding sequence is TGTGCCAGCAGCTTAGGACAGGGTAATCAGCCCCAGCATTTT.

The gene calls are TRBV14 and TRBJ2-5; TRBD2 matches at 10 bases. The germline CDR1 and CDR2 sequences are SGHDN and FVKESK. The ends lost 1 base at V and 4 bases at J; junction bases unmatched: 12. The CDR3 is made up of 18 amino acids. The CDR3 coding sequence is TGTGCCAGCAGCCAAGGAACCATAGCGGGAGGATCCACAGAGACCCAGTACTTC. It is translated as CASSQGTIAGGSTETQYF. Together with reference TRBV14 and TRBJ2-5, the CDR3 gives the full variable domain: EAGVTQFPSHSVIEKGQTVTLRCDPISGHDNLYWYRRVMGKEIKFLLHFVKESKQDESGMPNNRFLAERTGGTYSTLKVQPAELEDSGVYFCASSQGTIAGGSTETQYFGPGTRLLVL.

The chain links TRBV18 to TRBJ2-3, with D maybe TRBD1 (7 bases). Germline values: CDR1 KGHSH, CDR2 LQKENI. The V end was cut by 3 bases, the J end by 8 bases, with 21 bases between. The CDR3 length is 16 residues. Written as DNA, the CDR3 is TGTGCCAGCTCACCGCCGTGGACCCAGGGGGGAGGTACGCAGTATTTT. Translating gives CASSPPWTQGGGTQYF.

The V gene is TRBV7-2, the J gene TRBJ1-2; 7 nucleotides agree with TRBD1. Germline V lookup: CDR1 SGHTA, CDR2 FQGNSA. The CDR3 totals 14 residues. V shed 3 bases, J shed 7 bases, and the junction held 8 bases outside the gene matches. CDR3 region: CASSLQGGGSGYTF. Here the CDR3 DNA reads TGTGCCAGCAGCTTGCAGGGGGGAGGGTCTGGCTACACCTTC.

A single count supports this clone. The chain recombines TRBV5-1 with TRBJ1-4, with D perhaps matching TRBD1 (5 bases). Germline loops: CDR1 SGHRS, CDR2 YFSETQ. The CDR3 runs to 15 residues. Trimming took 4 bases from V and 1 from J, leaving 11 bases between them. CDR3 in amino acids: CASSDEGVTNEKLFF. The CDR3 bases are TGCGCCAGCAGCGACGAAGGGGTAACTAATGAAAAACTGTTTTTT.

This clone was observed a few times. In nucleotides, the CDR3 is TGTGCCTGGAGCGGAACTTTGAACACCGGGGAGCTGTTTTTT. It encodes CAWSGTLNTGELFF. The chain recombines TRBV30 with TRBJ2-2; unclear D gene. Trimming left V 3 bases short and J 1 base short, with 9 bases between. Germline assignment: CDR1 GTSNPN and CDR2 SVGIG (reference sequence). CDR3 length: 14 amino acids.